This TCR beta chain was retrieved from a study of T cell repertoires in cytomegalovirus infection. About the study: It was the public TCR beta signatures that indicated both CMV infection and matching HLA type.

CDR1 DFQATT and CDR2 SNEGSKA come from the germline V gene (reference sequence). The trim removed 5 bases at V and 4 bases at J, leaving 16 bases unmatched. The CDR3 is 17 residues long. TCRdb reprocessed the reads with MiXCR, giving one entry per CDR3 protein. The sample has about 180,000 distinct CDR3 sequences; about a sixth are singletons. Study-level points and caveats: What dominated the ex vivo response were HLA-C-restricted CMV-specific TCR beta clonotypes. Identification of carriers of CMV plus the relevant HLA was performed using cumulative public TCR beta family frequency.

On this clonotype itself: Antigen specificity is unknown.

This rearrangement joins TRBV20-1 to TRBJ2-1, with 8 bases lining up with TRBD2. This clonotype was sampled from a human donor in good health (CMV status not recorded). Some clones in this sample may be carry-over from other donors' samples. Sample: CD8+ T cells from PBMCs. For the CDR3, the DNA is TGCAGTGCTGCTGCCAGTCCGGGACTAGGGGTTTACAATGAGCAGTTCTTC. This translates into CSAAASPGLGVYNEQFF.